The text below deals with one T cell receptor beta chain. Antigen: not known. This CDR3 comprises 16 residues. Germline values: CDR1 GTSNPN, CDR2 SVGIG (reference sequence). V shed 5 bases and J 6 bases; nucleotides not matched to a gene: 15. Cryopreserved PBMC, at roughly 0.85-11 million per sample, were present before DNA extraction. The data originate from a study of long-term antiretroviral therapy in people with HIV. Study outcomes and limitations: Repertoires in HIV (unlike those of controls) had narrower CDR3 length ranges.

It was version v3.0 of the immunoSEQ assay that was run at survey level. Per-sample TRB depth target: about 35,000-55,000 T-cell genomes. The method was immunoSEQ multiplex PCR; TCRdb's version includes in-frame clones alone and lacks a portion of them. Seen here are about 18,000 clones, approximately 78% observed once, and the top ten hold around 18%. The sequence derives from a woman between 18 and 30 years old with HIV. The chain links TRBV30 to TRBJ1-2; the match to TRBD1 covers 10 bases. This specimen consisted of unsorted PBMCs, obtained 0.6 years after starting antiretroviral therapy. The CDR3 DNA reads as TGTGCCTGGGCCGGGACAGGGGTTCTCCTCGGACATGGCTACACCTTC. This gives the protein CAWAGTGVLLGHGYTF.